The subject of this entry is one T cell receptor beta chain. Its specific antigen is unknown. No quality values exist for individual bases; no much larger clone is one base distant. The sample is drawn from a study of cytomegalovirus exposure and HLA in healthy donors (dated by TCRdb to 2015 to 2018). Regarding the complete study: According to an earlier analysis of 550 to 750 of the donors, about 179 million T cells yielded 95 million to 140 million unique TCR beta sequences and roughly 280 Gb of sequence data. Rather than using new phenotypic data, the later analysis identified candidate immune exposures from TCR beta sequences and from how often those sequences occurred across donors. To predict cytomegalovirus infection status, the study combined high-throughput TCR immunosequencing, statistical association of individual TCRs with disease status, and machine learning. In addition to the first cohort of 666 subjects, a separate validation cohort of some 120 different subjects was used. Among 398 genotyped donors of the cohort, an average of around 240,000 unique TCR beta nucleotide sequences was sequenced per donor, of which about 20% were non-productive. In a later analysis, previously published TCR beta repertoires from about 640 donors were re-analyzed and high-resolution HLA genotyping was added so that TCR occurrence patterns could be studied. The study was designed to test whether signatures of past pathogen exposure could be identified by cataloging public T cell receptors. In an earlier analysis of over 550 of the donors, high-throughput TCR beta sequencing was used to judge whether each TCR beta V gene segment behaved as functional or pseudogenic. Typing coverage differed by locus: A, B, C, DRB1 and DQB1 were typed in about 620-640 donors, DQA1 in around 500, DPA1 in roughly 590, and DPB1 in roughly 450. HLA typing included class I and class II loci at four-digit resolution. Every repertoire in the discovery cohort had been generated on one and the same sequencing platform. Of the roughly 400 genotyped donors, over 65% fell in the genetic ancestry cluster associated with self-reported Caucasian donors. Alongside the repertoire data, information on donor age, sex, ethnicity and CMV serostatus was compiled. An early release that covered about 600 HLA-typed donors contained approximately 320 gigabases of sequencing data and 85 million to 100 million unique TCR sequences. About five DR-DQ haplotypes were treated as single units for association and clustering because of strong linkage in the cohort. A later genetic analysis used genome-wide SNP genotypes for 398 of the 666 donors, treating that subset as a discovery cohort. The T cell repertoires of 666 subjects were profiled by immunosequencing and related to cytomegalovirus serostatus. Overall results and qualifications from the work: A later analysis found that most CMV-associated TCR beta chains appeared HLA-restricted, with HLA associations seemingly driven largely by CMV exposure. Because counts were too low, about 17 rarely observed V segments, including chromosome 9 orphons, were excluded from the earlier analysis of under 650 of the donors. It was suggested by the authors that the approach could potentially be generalized to other disease states and immunological phenotypes. According to a later analysis, parvovirus B19, influenza, CMV and Epstein-Barr virus appeared linked to several top co-occurrence clusters. A further reported finding was that TCR beta sequences accurately predicted the HLA-A and HLA-B alleles for most subjects in the first cohort. Three of the identified cytomegalovirus-associated TCR beta chains were confirmed in vitro to be specific for cytomegalovirus antigens. Because the 87-base-pair reads could not distinguish some IMGT-functional V segments, including TRBV6-2 and TRBV6-3, those segments were excluded. In an earlier analysis of roughly 560 of the donors, most TCR beta V segments were observed in productive rearrangements about 87% or about 30% of the time, broadly matching IMGT annotations. Correlated functional status among segregating V segments might reflect linkage disequilibrium, but an unknown experimental factor could not be ruled out. V-gene and J-gene trimming of TCR beta chains was associated with a missense DCLRE1C variant in a later genetic analysis, and the association was replicated in an independent cohort. Sequencing depth was assumed to be roughly uniform across donors in the presence/absence analyses, though that assumption may not hold. Most TCR sequences were observed very rarely across donors, whereas some public TCRs were present in many individuals. Only TCR beta chains were sequenced in this cohort, and the absence of alpha or paired-chain data limited detectable features. Assigning TCR associations to individual alleles was difficult when HLA alleles, especially DR and DQ, strongly co-occurred. In the study, 150 to 200 TCR beta chains were listed as associated with cytomegalovirus. In a later analysis, more than 15,000 TCR beta sequences were associated with specific HLA alleles at a false discovery rate of 0.05. In a later analysis, HLA-associated TCR beta chains were found to be more clonally expanded and to have lower generation probabilities than equally common non-associated chains. Cytomegalovirus status was reported to be diagnosed by the classifier with high specificity and sensitivity in both the original and validation cohorts. A cluster of highly shared sequence variants was judged likely to be a technical artifact of the sequencing pipeline. A later analysis found that TCR association rates varied across HLA loci, with DRB1 alleles showing the most associated TCRs and HLA-C alleles the fewest. Compared with the roughly 700-donor mean, donors in an Asian-associated ancestry cluster had fewer N-insertions in productive TCRs, according to a later genetic analysis. Because some donors lacked HLA typing at each locus, the association tests relied only on the typed subset. For the cohort, immune exposure information was limited to CMV serostatus.

The trim is 0 bases for V and 5 bases for J, with a gap of 16 bases between the germline ends. The germline V gene supplies CDR1 MNHEY and CDR2 SVGAGI. Reading from cysteine to phenylalanine, the CDR3 counts 16 amino acids. Kept here is only the CDR3 DNA, which spans 48 bases and is read in frame from base 1. The cohort was made up of approximately 670 healthy bone marrow donors. At the time of sampling, all cohort members were nominally healthy, though unrecorded immune exposures were likely present. The donor tested CMV seronegative, placing the donor among the 350 to 400 seronegative members of the cohort. A peripheral blood sample was collected from each donor, and TCR beta sequencing was performed on peripheral blood mononuclear cells. Genomic DNA extraction from the blood cell samples was performed with the Qiagen DNeasy Blood Extraction Kit. The library came from the immunoSEQ multiplex PCR assay. For the multiplex PCR, a mixture combining 60 forward primers for TCR Vbeta segments and 13 reverse primers for TCR Jbeta segments was used. Amplification of the CDR3 region of rearranged TCR beta genes was performed with a multiplex PCR assay on genomic DNA. The amplified TCR beta libraries were sequenced on the Illumina HiSeq System as 87-base-pair reads. Per the original workflow: In a later analysis, some 80 million unique TCR beta chains were counted across the approximately 620 repertoires, and about 10 million of these chains were shared by at least two donors. Raw reads were error-corrected and collapsed into unique sequences with a nearest-neighbor algorithm that merged closely related sequences to remove PCR and sequencing errors. To assign V, D and J gene segments, CDR3 sequences were aligned to IMGT reference sequences. For a sequence to be retained, at least a six-nucleotide match to both a V gene segment and a J gene segment was required. A rearrangement was called productive if the CDR3 had no stop codons and remained in frame with V and J, and every other rearrangement was called non-productive. CDR3 was defined by IMGT convention, running from the second conserved V-encoded cysteine to the conserved J-encoded phenylalanine. Sequences without an unambiguous match to a single V gene segment were excluded from the earlier analysis of 450 to 650 of the donors. In an earlier analysis of a few hundred of the donors, a V segment was called functional when productive rearrangements were above 56.7%, and segregating when the standard deviation between donors exceeded 5%. A statistical classification framework was built to diagnose cytomegalovirus status from the catalog of TCR beta chain sequences. In a later analysis, V and J genes were assigned by comparing TCR nucleotide sequences against IMGT/GENE-DB human TR gene sequences. A later analysis assigned CDR3 sequences and most-parsimonious VDJ recombination scenarios with the TCRdist pipeline. In a later analysis, each TCR beta chain was defined by its CDR3 amino acid sequence together with its V-gene family, and reads without a unique V-gene family were excluded. A later analysis removed 592 highly shared, low-generation-probability nucleotide sequences to deal with suspected cross-contamination and a sequencing artifact. For each public chain, a later analysis derived a clonal expansion index from normalized ranks of inferred template counts within each repertoire. A later analysis computed generation probabilities with a VDJ recombination model fitted to out-of-frame rearrangements, and checked the results against IGoR. In a later analysis, hypergeometric tests were used to score TCR-TCR, TCR-HLA and TCR-CMV co-occurrence, with a repertoire-size bias correction applied to TCR pairs. To estimate false discovery rates, a later analysis permuted the HLA or CMV assignments 20 times. In a later analysis, co-occurring TCRs were grouped using DBSCAN, with TCRdist sequence similarity added in when clustering inside HLA-allele-positive subsets. For co-occurrence clustering, repertoires with fewer than 30,000 or more than 120,000 public chains were excluded, along with roughly 5 repertoires with anomalous nucleotide sharing. TCRdb provides this immuneACCESS table in a form limited to in-frame rearrangements. Some clones are lacking; in checked studies, under half of them reflect an unresolved V gene, and why the rest are absent is not known. V and J calls and clone size come straight from that table; D and trimming were deduced from the DNA. This sample has some 200,000 clones in its table, and roughly 83% of those were observed once. The ten biggest clones cover 2% to 2.5% of the sample.

This chain is built from TRBV6-5 and TRBJ1-1, with TRBD1 as a weak D call on 5 bases. The sequence came from a woman aged 45-65 years in good health and CMV-seronegative. Sequencing input: PBMCs. The CDR3 region has the sequence CASSYSDGVGGTEAFF. The nucleotide sequence is TGTGCCAGCAGTTACTCGGATGGTGTGGGGGGAACTGAAGCTTTCTTT.